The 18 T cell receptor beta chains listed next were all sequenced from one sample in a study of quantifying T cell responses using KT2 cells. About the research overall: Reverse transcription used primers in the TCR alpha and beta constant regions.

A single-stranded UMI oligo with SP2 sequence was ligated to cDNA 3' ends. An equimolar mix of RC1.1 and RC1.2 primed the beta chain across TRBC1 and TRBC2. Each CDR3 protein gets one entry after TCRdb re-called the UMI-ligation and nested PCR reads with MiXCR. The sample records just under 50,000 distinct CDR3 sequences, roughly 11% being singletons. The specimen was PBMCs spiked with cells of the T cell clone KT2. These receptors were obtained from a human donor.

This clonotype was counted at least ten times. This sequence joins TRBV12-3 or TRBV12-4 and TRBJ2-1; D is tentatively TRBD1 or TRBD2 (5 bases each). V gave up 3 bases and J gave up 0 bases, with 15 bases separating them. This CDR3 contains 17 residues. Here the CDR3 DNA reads TGTGCCAGCAGTTTCCCCCTAGGGACGAGCTCCTACAATGAGCAGTTCTTC. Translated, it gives CASSFPLGTSSYNEQFF.

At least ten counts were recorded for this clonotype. CDR3 residues: CSARWDGGANTEAFF. The DNA for the CDR3 is TGCAGTGCTAGGTGGGACGGGGGGGCGAACACTGAAGCTTTCTTT. The chain links TRBV20-1 to TRBJ1-1, with TRBD1 as a possible D gene (6 bases). This CDR3 has 15 residues. V was pared by 3 bases and J by 1 base, with 15 bases between. Germline V CDR1 and CDR2: DFQATT, SNEGSKA (reference sequence).

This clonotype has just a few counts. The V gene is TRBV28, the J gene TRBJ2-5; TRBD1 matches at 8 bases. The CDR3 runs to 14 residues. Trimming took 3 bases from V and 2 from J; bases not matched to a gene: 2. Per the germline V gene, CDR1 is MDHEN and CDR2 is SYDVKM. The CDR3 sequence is CASSFDRGQETQYF. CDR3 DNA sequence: TGTGCCAGCAGTTTTGACAGGGGACAAGAGACCCAGTACTTC.

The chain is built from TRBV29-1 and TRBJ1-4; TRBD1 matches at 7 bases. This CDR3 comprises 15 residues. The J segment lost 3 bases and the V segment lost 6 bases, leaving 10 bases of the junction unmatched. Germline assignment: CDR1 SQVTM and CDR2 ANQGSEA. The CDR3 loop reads CSVGLGGAPNEKLFF. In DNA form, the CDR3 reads TGCAGCGTCGGATTAGGGGGCGCGCCTAATGAAAAACTGTTTTTT.

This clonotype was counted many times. For the CDR3, the DNA is TGCAGCGTTCGGGGGGCCAGGGGCTACGAGCAGTACTTC. It yields the protein CSVRGARGYEQYF. V usage is TRBV29-1 and J usage is TRBJ2-7; a possible D gene is TRBD2 (7 bases). The germline gives CDR1 SQVTM, CDR2 ANQGSEA. The CDR3 totals 13 residues. With 5 bases removed from V and 3 bases from J, the gap between germline ends came to 14 bases.

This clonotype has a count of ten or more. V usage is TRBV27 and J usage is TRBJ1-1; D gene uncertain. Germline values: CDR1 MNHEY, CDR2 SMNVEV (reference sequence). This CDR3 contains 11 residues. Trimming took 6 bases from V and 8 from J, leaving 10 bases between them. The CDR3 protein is CASRWRGEAFF. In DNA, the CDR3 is TGTGCCAGCAGGTGGAGAGGGGAAGCTTTCTTT.

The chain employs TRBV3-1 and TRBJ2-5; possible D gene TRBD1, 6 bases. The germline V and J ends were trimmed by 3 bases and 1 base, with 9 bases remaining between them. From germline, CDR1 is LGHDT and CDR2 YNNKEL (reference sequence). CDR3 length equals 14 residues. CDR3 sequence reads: CASSQQGPQETQYF. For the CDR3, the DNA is TGTGCCAGCAGCCAGCAGGGGCCCCAAGAGACCCAGTACTTC.

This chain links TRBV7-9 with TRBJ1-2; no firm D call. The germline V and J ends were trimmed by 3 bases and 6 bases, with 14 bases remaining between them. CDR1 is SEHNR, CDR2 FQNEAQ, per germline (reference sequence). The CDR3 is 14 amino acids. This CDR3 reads CASSFGPSEDGYTF. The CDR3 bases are TGTGCCAGCAGCTTCGGGCCATCGGAAGATGGCTACACCTTC.

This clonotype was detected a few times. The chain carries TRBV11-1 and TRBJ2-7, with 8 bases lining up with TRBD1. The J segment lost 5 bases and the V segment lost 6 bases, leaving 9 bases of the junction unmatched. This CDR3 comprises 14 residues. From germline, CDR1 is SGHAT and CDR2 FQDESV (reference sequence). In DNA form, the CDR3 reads TGTGCCAGCAGTCCGGACAGGGCTTTGGACGAGCAGTACTTC. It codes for CASSPDRALDEQYF.

The CDR3 DNA follows: TGTGCCAGCAAGGCAGAGCATATCTATGGCTACACCTTC. Translation: CASKAEHIYGYTF. The chain combines TRBV2 with TRBJ1-2; D not certain. The length of the CDR3 is 13 residues. Germline CDR1 is SNHLY and CDR2 is FYNNEI. Between the trimmed V and J ends, which lost 7 bases and 4 bases, there was a span of 13 bases.

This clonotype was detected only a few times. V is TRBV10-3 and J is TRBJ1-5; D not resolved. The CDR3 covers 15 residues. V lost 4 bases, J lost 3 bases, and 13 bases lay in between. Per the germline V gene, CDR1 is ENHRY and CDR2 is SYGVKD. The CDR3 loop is CAISASQEPNQPQHF. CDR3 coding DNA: TGTGCCATCAGTGCGAGCCAGGAGCCCAATCAGCCCCAGCATTTT.

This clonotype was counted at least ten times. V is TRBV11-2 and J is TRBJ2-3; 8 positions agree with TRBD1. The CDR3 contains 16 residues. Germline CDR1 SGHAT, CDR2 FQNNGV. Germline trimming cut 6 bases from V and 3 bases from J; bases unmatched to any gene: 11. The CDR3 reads CASRLWTGSLTDTQYF. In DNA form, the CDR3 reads TGTGCCAGCAGACTTTGGACAGGGAGTTTAACAGATACGCAGTATTTT. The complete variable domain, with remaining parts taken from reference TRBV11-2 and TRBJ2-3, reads EAGVAQSPRYKIIEKRQSVAFWCNPISGHATLYWYQQILGQGPKLLIQFQNNGVVDDSQLPKDRFSAERLKGVDSTLKIQPAKLEDSAVYLCASRLWTGSLTDTQYFGPGTRLTVL.

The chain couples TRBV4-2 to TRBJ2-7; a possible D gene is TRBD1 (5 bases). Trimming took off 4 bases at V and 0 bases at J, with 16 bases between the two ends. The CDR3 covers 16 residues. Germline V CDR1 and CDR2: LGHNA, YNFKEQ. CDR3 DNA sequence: TGTGCCAGCAGCCGGGATTGGGGCCAGAGCTCCTACGAGCAGTACTTC. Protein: CASSRDWGQSSYEQYF.

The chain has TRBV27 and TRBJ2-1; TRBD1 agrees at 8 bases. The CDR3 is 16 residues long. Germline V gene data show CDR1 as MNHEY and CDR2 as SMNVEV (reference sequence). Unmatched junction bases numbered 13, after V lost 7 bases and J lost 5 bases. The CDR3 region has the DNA TGTGCCAGCATGAACCCAGGGGGCGCACAGAACAATGAGCAGTTCTTC. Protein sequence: CASMNPGGAQNNEQFF.

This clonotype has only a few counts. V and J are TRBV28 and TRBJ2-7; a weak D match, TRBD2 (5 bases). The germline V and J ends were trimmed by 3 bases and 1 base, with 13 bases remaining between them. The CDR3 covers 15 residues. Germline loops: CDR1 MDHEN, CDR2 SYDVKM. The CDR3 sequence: CASSFGVKRSYEQYF. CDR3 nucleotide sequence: TGTGCCAGCAGTTTCGGGGTCAAACGATCCTACGAGCAGTACTTC.

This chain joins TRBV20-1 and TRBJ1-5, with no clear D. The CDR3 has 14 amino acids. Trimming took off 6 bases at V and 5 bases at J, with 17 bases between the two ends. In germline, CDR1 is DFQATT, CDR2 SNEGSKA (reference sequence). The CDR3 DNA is TGCAGTGCCAGCTACCCAGGTCCCCATCAGCCCCAGCATTTT. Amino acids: CSASYPGPHQPQHF.

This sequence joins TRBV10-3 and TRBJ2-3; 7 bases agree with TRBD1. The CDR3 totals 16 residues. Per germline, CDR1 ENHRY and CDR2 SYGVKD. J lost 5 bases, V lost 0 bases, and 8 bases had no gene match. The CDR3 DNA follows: TGTGCCATCAGTGAGTCCGGGACAGAGTCTAGAGATACGCAGTATTTT. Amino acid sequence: CAISESGTESRDTQYF.

DNA of the CDR3: TGCAGTGCTAGAGACACTAGCGGGAGCTACGAGCAGTACTTC. This gives the protein CSARDTSGSYEQYF. The genes are TRBV20-1 and TRBJ2-7; TRBD2 aligns across 11 bases. The V and J ends lost 0 bases and 3 bases, in that order; junction bases with no gene match: 1. The CDR3 sequence is 14 residues long. The germline V gene has CDR1 DFQATT and CDR2 SNEGSKA (reference sequence).